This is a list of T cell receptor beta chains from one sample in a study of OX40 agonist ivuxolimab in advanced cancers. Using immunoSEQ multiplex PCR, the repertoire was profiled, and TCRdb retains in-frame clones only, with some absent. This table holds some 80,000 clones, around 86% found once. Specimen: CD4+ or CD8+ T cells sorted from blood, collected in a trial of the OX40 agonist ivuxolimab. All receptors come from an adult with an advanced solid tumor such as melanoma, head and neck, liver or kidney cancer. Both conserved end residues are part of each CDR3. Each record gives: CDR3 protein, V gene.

CDR3aa: CASSESGTVTNTEAFF; v_gene: TRBV10-2
CDR3aa: CASSPVESGELFF; v_gene: TRBV18
CDR3aa: CASSAEQQAQHF; v_gene: TRBV19
CDR3aa: CAISERGNQPQHF; v_gene: TRBV10-3
CDR3aa: CASSLEGRISYEQYF; v_gene: TRBV5-1
CDR3aa: CASSRGTVVGTDTQYF; v_gene: TRBV19
CDR3aa: CASSYLTSGETQYF; v_gene: TRBV6-5
CDR3aa: CAISQNRLGETQYF; v_gene: TRBV10-3
CDR3aa: CATSRGEYQETQYF; v_gene: TRBV15
CDR3aa: CSAEGQANNEQFF; v_gene: TRBV29-1
CDR3aa: CASSGTGWNTDTQYF; v_gene: TRBV9
CDR3aa: CASSTSLTSANTIYF; v_gene: TRBV5-4
CDR3aa: CASSLVGEGYEQYF; v_gene: TRBV5-1
CDR3aa: CASSLWDRNYEQYF; v_gene: TRBV28
CDR3aa: CASRHPGGVGNTIYF; v_gene: TRBV6-5
CDR3aa: CASSDRGQSYEQYF; v_gene: TRBV6-1
CDR3aa: CASSPRTGNTGELFF; v_gene: TRBV7-7
CDR3aa: CASSLSYQETQYF; v_gene: TRBV11-3
CDR3aa: CASSLVAAEDQPQHF; v_gene: TRBV7-2
CDR3aa: CATSREKDSWTLSGNTIYF; v_gene: TRBV15
CDR3aa: CASSLGRPQPQHF; v_gene: TRBV7-2
CDR3aa: CASSLTGRNTEAFF; v_gene: TRBV18
CDR3aa: CASSESTQLAGGPNGELFF; v_gene: TRBV10-2
CDR3aa: CASGLGARGINQPQHF; v_gene: TRBV12-5
CDR3aa: CASSPSGGEETQYF; v_gene: TRBV28
CDR3aa: CATRSGTGYGYTF; v_gene: TRBV28
CDR3aa: CASSVASGTYNEQFF; v_gene: TRBV9
CDR3aa: CASSIGNSEEKLFF; v_gene: TRBV5-1
CDR3aa: CASSYSRQSGAFF; v_gene: TRBV6-5
CDR3aa: CASSYSRNRQPQHF; v_gene: TRBV6-6
CDR3aa: CASTPIRRTRLSTDTQYF; v_gene: TRBV7-8
CDR3aa: CASSRAGTSSPQETQYF; v_gene: TRBV5-1
CDR3aa: CASSAGSGANVLTF; v_gene: TRBV5-4
CDR3aa: CASSPGGEKLFF; v_gene: TRBV18
CDR3aa: CASSRTGYNEQFF; v_gene: TRBV7-2
CDR3aa: CAWSDRAPYGYTF; v_gene: TRBV30
CDR3aa: CATRPPWGTVNSPLHF; v_gene: TRBV19
CDR3aa: CASSLVVGGATNYGYTF; v_gene: TRBV7-8
CDR3aa: CASSPGRSFGNTIYF; v_gene: TRBV6-5
CDR3aa: CASTSSDSPLHF; v_gene: TRBV6-6
CDR3aa: CASQGAWEAFF; v_gene: TRBV19
CDR3aa: CASSDRDRGQFF; v_gene: TRBV9
CDR3aa: CAISGLAGETQYF; v_gene: TRBV10-3
CDR3aa: CASSYTSSTDTEAFF; v_gene: TRBV7-2
CDR3aa: CASSLRQGGNGEKLFF; v_gene: TRBV5-1
CDR3aa: CASSLRGGGNSPLHF; v_gene: TRBV7-2
CDR3aa: CASDDTGQLYGYTF; v_gene: TRBV28
CDR3aa: CASSLGGETEAFF; v_gene: TRBV19
CDR3aa: CASRISAGTAKAFF; v_gene: TRBV2
CDR3aa: CASSPMTGDQETQYF; v_gene: TRBV18
CDR3aa: CASSVLRTGGSTDTQYF; v_gene: TRBV5-1